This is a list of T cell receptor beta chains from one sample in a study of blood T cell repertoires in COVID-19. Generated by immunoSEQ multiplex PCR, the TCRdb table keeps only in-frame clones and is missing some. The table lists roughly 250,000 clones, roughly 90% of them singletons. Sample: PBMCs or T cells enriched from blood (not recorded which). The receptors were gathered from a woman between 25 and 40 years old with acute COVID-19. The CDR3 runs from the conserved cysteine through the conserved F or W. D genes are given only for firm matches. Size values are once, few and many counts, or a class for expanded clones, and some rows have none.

CASSEQGRIPGNTIYF | TGTGCCAGCAGTGAACAGGGAAGGATACCTGGAAACACCATATATTTT | few | TRBJ1-3 | TRBV2 | 16 | -
CASALAQGHGYTF | TGTGCTAGTGCTTTGGCACAGGGGCATGGCTACACCTTC | - | TRBJ1-2 | TRBV12-5 | 13 | TRBD1
CASSEDRGKANYGYTF | TGTGCCAGCTCCGAGGACAGGGGAAAAGCTAACTATGGCTACACCTTC | once | TRBJ1-2 | TRBV18 | 16 | TRBD1
CASSVKTQYF | TGTGCCAGCAGCGTTAAAACGCAGTATTTT | - | TRBJ2-3 | TRBV2 | 10 | -
CASSQLTGTGGGEAFF | TGTGCCAGCAGCCAATTGACCGGGACAGGGGGTGGTGAAGCTTTCTTT | - | TRBJ1-1 | TRBV3-1/TRBV3-2 | 16 | TRBD1
CASSDPRDKGYLEAFF | TGTGCCAGCAGTGACCCTCGGGACAAGGGCTATCTTGAAGCTTTCTTT | - | TRBJ1-1 | TRBV6-4 | 16 | -
CASRPGQFKIIDSPLHF | TGTGCCAGCAGACCCGGACAGTTTAAAATCATCGATTCACCCCTCCACTTT | - | TRBJ1-6 | TRBV28 | 17 | -
CASRDPSASGRGGRYEQYF | TGCGCCAGCAGGGACCCCAGCGCTAGCGGGAGGGGTGGGCGCTACGAGCAGTACTTC | - | TRBJ2-7 | TRBV10-2 | 19 | TRBD2
CASSYYRRGNIQYF | TGTGCCAGCAGTTACTATCGGAGGGGAAACATTCAGTACTTC | - | TRBJ2-4 | TRBV6-2/TRBV6-3 | 14 | -
CASSLVRGQETQYF | TGTGCCAGCAGCTTAGTTAGGGGTCAAGAGACCCAGTACTTC | - | TRBJ2-5 | TRBV7-2 | 14 | -
CASSVGQNTEAFF | TGTGCCAGCAGCGTGGGACAGAACACTGAAGCTTTCTTT | few | TRBJ1-1 | TRBV7-8 | 13 | -
CASSPGTGANSPLHF | TGTGCCAGCAGCCCTGGGACAGGGGCCAATTCACCCCTCCACTTT | once | TRBJ1-6 | TRBV7-8 | 15 | TRBD1
CASSQEKMAGRAAEAFF | TGTGCCAGCAGCCAAGAAAAGATGGCAGGGAGGGCCGCTGAAGCTTTCTTT | - | TRBJ1-1 | TRBV14 | 17 | -
CASSPGKVAGNTIYF | TGTGCCAGCAGTCCAGGGAAGGTGGCTGGAAACACCATATATTTT | - | TRBJ1-3 | TRBV28 | 15 | -
CASSLNGAGDTQYF | TGTGCCAGCAGCTTAAATGGGGCAGGAGATACGCAGTATTTT | - | TRBJ2-3 | TRBV7-3 | 14 | -
CASSLVSSGGGDEQFF | TGTGCCAGCAGCTTGGTTTCTAGCGGAGGGGGTGATGAGCAGTTCTTC | - | TRBJ2-1 | TRBV5-6 | 16 | -
CASSLRPADGYTF | TGTGCCAGCAGTCTTAGGCCGGCGGATGGCTACACCTTC | - | TRBJ1-2 | TRBV12-3/TRBV12-4 | 13 | -
CASSSGQPYEQYF | TGTGCCAGCAGCTCGGGACAGCCCTACGAGCAGTACTTC | - | TRBJ2-7 | TRBV12-3/TRBV12-4 | 13 | TRBD1
CASKQGQGITDTQYF | TGTGCCAGCAAACAGGGACAGGGGATCACAGATACGCAGTATTTT | - | TRBJ2-3 | TRBV2 | 15 | TRBD1
CASSPGQDYGYTF | TGCGCCAGCAGCCCGGGACAGGACTATGGCTACACCTTC | few | TRBJ1-2 | TRBV4-1 | 13 | TRBD1
CASSLAGGANSQYF | TGTGCCAGCAGCTTGGCCGGGGGGGCAAATTCGCAGTATTTT | - | TRBJ2-3 | TRBV5-4 | 14 | TRBD2
CASSLRQGDAGELFF | TGCGCCAGCAGCTTGAGGCAGGGGGATGCCGGGGAGCTGTTTTTT | - | TRBJ2-2 | TRBV5-1 | 15 | TRBD1
CASSLTRRGGGELFF | TGTGCCAGCAGCCTAACCAGGCGGGGGGGCGGGGAGCTGTTTTTT | - | TRBJ2-2 | TRBV11-1 | 15 | TRBD2
CASSFVASGGLDTDTQYF | TGTGCCAGCAGTTTCGTCGCTAGCGGGGGCTTGGACACAGATACGCAGTATTTT | - | TRBJ2-3 | TRBV28 | 18 | TRBD2
CASSLDRGHREQYF | TGTGCCAGCAGCTTAGACAGGGGGCACCGAGAGCAGTACTTC | few | TRBJ2-7 | TRBV11-2 | 14 | TRBD1
CSVRGTSGSTDTQYF | TGCAGCGTTCGCGGGACTAGCGGAAGCACAGATACGCAGTATTTT | - | TRBJ2-3 | TRBV29-1 | 15 | TRBD2
CASSLNQANTEAFF | TGTGCCAGCAGTTTAAATCAGGCGAACACTGAAGCTTTCTTT | - | TRBJ1-1 | TRBV28 | 14 | -
CASSSGQGRPGANVLTF | TGTGCCAGTAGTAGCGGACAGGGGCGCCCTGGGGCCAACGTCCTGACTTTC | - | TRBJ2-6 | TRBV19 | 17 | TRBD1
CASSPRGGNTIYF | TGTGCCAGCAGCCCCAGGGGCGGAAACACCATATATTTT | few | TRBJ1-3 | TRBV5-4 | 13 | -
CASSLSGSANEQFF | TGTGCCAGCTCTCTCAGCGGGTCGGCGAATGAGCAGTTCTTC | - | TRBJ2-1 | TRBV18 | 14 | -
CASTGTGGREAEAFF | TGTGCCAGCACGGGGACAGGGGGCCGGGAGGCTGAAGCTTTCTTT | - | TRBJ1-1 | TRBV28 | 15 | TRBD1
CASSYPRDRNYGYTF | TGTGCCAGCAGTTATCCCAGGGACAGAAACTATGGCTACACCTTC | - | TRBJ1-2 | TRBV6-2/TRBV6-3 | 15 | TRBD1
CASSPRRGGSGANVLTF | TGTGCCAGCAGTCCTCGTAGAGGGGGCTCTGGGGCCAACGTCCTGACTTTC | once | TRBJ2-6 | TRBV28 | 17 | -
CASSEYPRTNQETQYF | TGTGCCAGCAGTGAATACCCCAGAACCAACCAAGAGACCCAGTACTTC | few | TRBJ2-5 | TRBV25-1 | 16 | -
CASSLAATYEQYF | TGTGCCAGCAGTTTGGCGGCAACCTACGAGCAGTACTTC | - | TRBJ2-7 | TRBV12-3/TRBV12-4 | 13 | -
CASSSLGTATNYGYTF | TGTGCCAGCTCATCCCTCGGGACAGCTACTAACTATGGCTACACCTTC | - | TRBJ1-2 | TRBV18 | 16 | TRBD1
CASTENGRYGYTF | TGTGCCAGCACCGAAAACGGTAGATATGGCTACACCTTC | - | TRBJ1-2 | TRBV6-5 | 13 | -
CASSFGREHLDGYTF | TGTGCCAGCAGCTTCGGACGGGAACACTTAGATGGCTACACCTTC | - | TRBJ1-2 | TRBV11-2 | 15 | -
CASSPMGQGADTQYF | TGTGCCAGCTCACCTATGGGACAGGGGGCAGATACGCAGTATTTT | - | TRBJ2-3 | TRBV18 | 15 | TRBD1
CASSYSGISPYEQYF | TGTGCCAGCAGTTATAGCGGGATCTCTCCCTACGAGCAGTACTTC | - | TRBJ2-7 | TRBV27 | 15 | TRBD2
CASSPGTSGYNEQFF | TGTGCCAGCAGCCCCGGGACTAGCGGTTACAATGAGCAGTTCTTC | - | TRBJ2-1 | TRBV5-8 | 15 | TRBD2
CASSGDRGNEKLFF | TGTGCCAGCAGCGGGGACAGGGGGAATGAAAAACTGTTTTTT | - | TRBJ1-4 | TRBV2 | 14 | TRBD1
CASSQRQQAGGRDTQYF | TGCGCCAGCAGCCAACGTCAACAGGCAGGGGGCAGGGATACGCAGTATTTT | - | TRBJ2-3 | TRBV4-1 | 17 | TRBD1
CASSQTRTGGAGGNYGYTF | TGTGCCAGCAGCCAAACCCGGACAGGGGGCGCGGGGGGAAACTATGGCTACACCTTC | - | TRBJ1-2 | TRBV14 | 19 | TRBD1
CASSPGTGGLNQPQHF | TGTGCCAGCAGCCCAGGGACAGGGGGTCTCAATCAGCCCCAGCATTTT | - | TRBJ1-5 | TRBV5-5 | 16 | TRBD1
CASSSSVNLLRGETYEQYF | TGTGCCAGTAGCTCTTCGGTGAACTTACTCCGGGGTGAAACCTACGAGCAGTACTTC | - | TRBJ2-7 | TRBV19 | 19 | -
CASSLTAGAADTQYF | TGTGCCAGCAGCTTAACAGCGGGAGCTGCAGATACGCAGTATTTT | - | TRBJ2-3 | TRBV7-3 | 15 | TRBD2
CASSLGRGSTEAFF | TGTGCCAGCAGTTTGGGGAGGGGGTCTACTGAAGCTTTCTTT | - | TRBJ1-1 | TRBV28 | 14 | -
CASSLGYFWGQEETQYF | TGTGCCAGCAGCTTAGGTTATTTTTGGGGACAAGAAGAGACCCAGTACTTC | - | TRBJ2-5 | TRBV7-8 | 17 | -
CASSLGGGGSTGELFF | TGTGCCAGCAGCTTGGGCGGGGGAGGGAGCACCGGGGAGCTGTTTTTT | - | TRBJ2-2 | TRBV5-5 | 16 | TRBD2
CASSLGAGGSPYEQYF | TGTGCCAGCAGCTTAGGGGCCGGGGGGTCTCCCTACGAGCAGTACTTC | - | TRBJ2-7 | TRBV7-6 | 16 | TRBD2
CASSKGGGRVFF | TGTGCCAGCAGCAAAGGCGGGGGGCGGGTGTTCTTC | - | TRBJ2-1 | TRBV7-9 | 12 | TRBD2
CASSLTDTNYGYTF | TGCGCCAGCAGCTTGACGGACACTAACTATGGCTACACCTTC | few | TRBJ1-2 | TRBV5-1 | 14 | -